This T cell receptor (beta chain) was captured in a study of shared clonotypes between healthy human individuals. Regarding the study as a whole: Generally, naive subsets (rather than memory subsets) showed larger estimated richness.

The length of the CDR3 is 12 residues. V was clipped by 0 bases and J by 9 bases, with 9 bases between them. Germline lookup yields CDR1 SGHRS and CDR2 YFSETQ. All donors qualified as healthy HIV-negative adults and had experienced no recent acute infections or vaccinations. About this clone itself: Its cognate antigen is unknown.

The authors loaded roughly 180 ng DNA, some 32,000 T cell genomes, into sorted-subset replicate PCRs. Assay: immunoSEQ multiplex PCR; the TCRdb copy retains only in-frame clones and omits some. This sample carries under 2,500,000 clones, about 94% of them seen once, and the ten largest clones take approximately 0.13%. The receptor was isolated from a man aged 18 to 30 in good health. Sequenced material: naive CD4+ T cells sorted from blood. The sample's subset: CD45RA+ positively selected. The rearrangement links TRBV5-1 to TRBJ2-5; no reliable D call. CDR3 in amino acids: CASSLVGSAQYF. CDR3 DNA sequence: TGCGCCAGCAGCTTGGTGGGGTCGGCCCAGTACTTC.